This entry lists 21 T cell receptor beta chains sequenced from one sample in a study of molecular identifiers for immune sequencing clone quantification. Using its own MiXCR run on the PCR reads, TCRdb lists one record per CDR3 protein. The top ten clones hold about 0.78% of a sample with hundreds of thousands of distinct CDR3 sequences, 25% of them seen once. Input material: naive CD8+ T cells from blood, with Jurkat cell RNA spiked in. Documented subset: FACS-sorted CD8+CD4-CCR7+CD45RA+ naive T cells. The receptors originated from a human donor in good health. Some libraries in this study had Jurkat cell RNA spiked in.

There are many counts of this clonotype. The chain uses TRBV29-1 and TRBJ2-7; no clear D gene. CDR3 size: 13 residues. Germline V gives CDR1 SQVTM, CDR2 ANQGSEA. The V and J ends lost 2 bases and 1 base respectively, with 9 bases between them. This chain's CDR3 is CSVEQPQSYEQYF. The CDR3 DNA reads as TGCAGCGTTGAACAGCCACAGTCCTACGAGCAGTACTTC.

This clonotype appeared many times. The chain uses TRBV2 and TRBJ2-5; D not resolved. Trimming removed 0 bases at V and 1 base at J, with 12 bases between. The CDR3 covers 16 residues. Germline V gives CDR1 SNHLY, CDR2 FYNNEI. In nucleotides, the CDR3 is TGTGCCAGCAGTGAAGCGGACCCAACACCCCAAGAGACCCAGTACTTC. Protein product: CASSEADPTPQETQYF.

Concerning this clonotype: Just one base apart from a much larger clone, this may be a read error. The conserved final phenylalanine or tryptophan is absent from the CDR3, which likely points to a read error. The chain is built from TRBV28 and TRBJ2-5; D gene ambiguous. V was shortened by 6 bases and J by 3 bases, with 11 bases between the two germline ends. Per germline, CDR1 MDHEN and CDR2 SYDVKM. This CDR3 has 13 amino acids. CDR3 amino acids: CASREPEKETQYS. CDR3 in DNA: TGTGCCAGCAGAGAACCAGAGAAAGAGACCCAGTACTCC.

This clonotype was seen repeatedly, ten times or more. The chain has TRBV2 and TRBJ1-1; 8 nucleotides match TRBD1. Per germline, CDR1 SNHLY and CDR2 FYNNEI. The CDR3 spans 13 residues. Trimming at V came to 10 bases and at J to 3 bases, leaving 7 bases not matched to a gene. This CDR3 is CATQGAIDTEAFF. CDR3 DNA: TGTGCCACCCAGGGGGCTATAGACACTGAAGCTTTCTTT.

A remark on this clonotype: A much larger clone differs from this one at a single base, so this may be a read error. CDR3 in amino acids: CASSIGFRARPYSNQPQHF. CDR3 coding DNA: TGTGCCAGCAGCATTGGGTTCAGGGCGCGCCCCTATAGCAATCAGCCCCAGCATTTT. V and J are TRBV28 and TRBJ1-5, with a tentative D call TRBD1 (5 bases). This CDR3 is 19 amino acids long. V dropped 6 bases and J dropped 0 bases, with 24 bases sitting between them. Germline V lookup: CDR1 MDHEN, CDR2 SYDVKM.

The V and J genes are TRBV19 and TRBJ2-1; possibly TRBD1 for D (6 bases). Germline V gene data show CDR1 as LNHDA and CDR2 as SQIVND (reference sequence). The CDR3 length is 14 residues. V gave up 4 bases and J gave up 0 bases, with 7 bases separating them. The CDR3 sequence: CASSKGGSYNEQFF. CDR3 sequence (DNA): TGTGCCAGTAGTAAAGGGGGCTCCTACAATGAGCAGTTCTTC. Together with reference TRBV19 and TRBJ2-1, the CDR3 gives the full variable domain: DGGITQSPKYLFRKEGQNVTLSCEQNLNHDAMYWYRQDPGQGLRLIYYSQIVNDFQKGDIAEGYSVSREKKESFPLTVTSAQKNPTAFYLCASSKGGSYNEQFFGPGTRLTVL.

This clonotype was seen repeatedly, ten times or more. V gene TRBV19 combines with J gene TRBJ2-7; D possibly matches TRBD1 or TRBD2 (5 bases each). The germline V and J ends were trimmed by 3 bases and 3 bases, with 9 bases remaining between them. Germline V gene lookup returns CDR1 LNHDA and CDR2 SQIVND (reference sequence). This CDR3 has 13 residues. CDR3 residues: CASSMLGGYEQYF. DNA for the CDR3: TGTGCCAGTAGTATGCTTGGGGGCTACGAGCAGTACTTC.

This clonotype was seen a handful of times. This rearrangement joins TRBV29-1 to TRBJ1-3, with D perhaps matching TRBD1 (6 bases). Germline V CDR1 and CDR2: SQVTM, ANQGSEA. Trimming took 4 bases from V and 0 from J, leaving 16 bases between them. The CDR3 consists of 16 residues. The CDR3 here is CSVGGAPSLSGNTIYF. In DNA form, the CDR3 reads TGCAGCGTTGGGGGGGCACCTAGCCTCTCTGGAAACACCATATATTTT.

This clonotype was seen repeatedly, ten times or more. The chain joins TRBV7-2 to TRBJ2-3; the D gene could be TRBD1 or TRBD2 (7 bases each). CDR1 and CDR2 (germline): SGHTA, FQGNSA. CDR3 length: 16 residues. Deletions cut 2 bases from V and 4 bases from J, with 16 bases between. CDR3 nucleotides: TGTGCCAGCAGCTTAATCTGGCAGGGGGGGGCAGATACGCAGTATTTT. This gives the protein CASSLIWQGGADTQYF.

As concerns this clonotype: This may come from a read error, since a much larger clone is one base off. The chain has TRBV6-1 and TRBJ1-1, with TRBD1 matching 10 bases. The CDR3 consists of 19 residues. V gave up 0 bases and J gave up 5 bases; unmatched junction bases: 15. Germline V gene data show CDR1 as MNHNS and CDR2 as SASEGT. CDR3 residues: CASSEALGYRDRGLTEAFF. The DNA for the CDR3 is TGTGCCAGCAGTGAAGCGCTCGGATATAGGGACAGGGGATTAACTGAAGCTTTCTTT.

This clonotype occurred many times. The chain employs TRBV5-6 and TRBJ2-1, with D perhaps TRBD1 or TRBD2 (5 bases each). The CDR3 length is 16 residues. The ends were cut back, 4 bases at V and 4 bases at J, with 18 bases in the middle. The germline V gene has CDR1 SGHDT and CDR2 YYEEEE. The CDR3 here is CASSEETGTRYNEQFF. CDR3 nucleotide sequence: TGTGCCAGCAGCGAAGAAACCGGGACCCGTTACAATGAGCAGTTCTTC.

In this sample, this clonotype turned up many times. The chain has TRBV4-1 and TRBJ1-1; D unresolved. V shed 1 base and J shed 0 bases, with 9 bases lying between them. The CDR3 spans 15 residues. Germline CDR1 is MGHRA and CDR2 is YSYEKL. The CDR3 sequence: CASSQGQEMNTEAFF. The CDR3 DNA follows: TGCGCCAGCAGCCAAGGTCAGGAGATGAACACTGAAGCTTTCTTT.

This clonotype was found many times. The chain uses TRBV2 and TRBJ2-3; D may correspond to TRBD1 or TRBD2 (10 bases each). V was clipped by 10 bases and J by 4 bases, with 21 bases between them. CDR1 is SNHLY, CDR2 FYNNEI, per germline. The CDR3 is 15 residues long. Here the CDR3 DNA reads TGTGCCACCGGACAGGGGGGACTAGCGTCAGATACGCAGTATTTT. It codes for CATGQGGLASDTQYF.

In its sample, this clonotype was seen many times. In DNA form, the CDR3 reads TGCAGCGTTGAAAGTTCTGGAGAAGGGGGTTACGAGCAGTACTTC. Amino acid sequence: CSVESSGEGGYEQYF. V gene TRBV29-1 combines with J gene TRBJ2-7; perhaps TRBD1 as D (6 bases). Germline CDR1 is SQVTM and CDR2 is ANQGSEA. V dropped 2 bases and J dropped 4 bases, with 18 bases sitting between them. This CDR3 contains 15 residues.

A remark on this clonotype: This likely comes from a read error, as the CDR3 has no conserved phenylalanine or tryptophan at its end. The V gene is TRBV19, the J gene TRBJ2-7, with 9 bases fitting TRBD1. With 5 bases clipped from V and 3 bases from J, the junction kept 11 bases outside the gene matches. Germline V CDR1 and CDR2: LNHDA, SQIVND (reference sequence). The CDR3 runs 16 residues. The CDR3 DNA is TGTGCCAGTAGTTTCTCCCGGGACAGGGACTTCTACGAGCAGTACTCC. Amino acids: CASSFSRDRDFYEQYS.

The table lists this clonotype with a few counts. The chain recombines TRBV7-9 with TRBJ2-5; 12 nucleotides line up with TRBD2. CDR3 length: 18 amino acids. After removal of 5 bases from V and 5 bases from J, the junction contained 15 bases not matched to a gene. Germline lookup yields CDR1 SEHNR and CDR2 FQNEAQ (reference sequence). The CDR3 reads CASSPQTGTSGPKETQYF. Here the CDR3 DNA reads TGTGCCAGCAGCCCCCAGACGGGGACTAGCGGGCCGAAGGAGACCCAGTACTTC.

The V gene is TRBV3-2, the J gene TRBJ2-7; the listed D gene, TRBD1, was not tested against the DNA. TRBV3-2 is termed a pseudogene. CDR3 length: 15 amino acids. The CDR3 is CASSPRTALHLEQYF. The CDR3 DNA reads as TGTGCCAGCAGCCCACGGACAGCGCTCCATCTCGAGCAGTACTTC.

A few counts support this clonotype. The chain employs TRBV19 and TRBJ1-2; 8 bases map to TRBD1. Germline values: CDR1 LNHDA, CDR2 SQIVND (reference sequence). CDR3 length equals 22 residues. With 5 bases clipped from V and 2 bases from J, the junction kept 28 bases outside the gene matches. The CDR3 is CASSAGPLSPTRSGQENYGYTF. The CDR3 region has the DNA TGTGCCAGTAGTGCCGGACCCTTATCCCCAACCCGATCGGGACAGGAGAACTATGGCTACACCTTC. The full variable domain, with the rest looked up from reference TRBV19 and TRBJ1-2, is DGGITQSPKYLFRKEGQNVTLSCEQNLNHDAMYWYRQDPGQGLRLIYYSQIVNDFQKGDIAEGYSVSREKKESFPLTVTSAQKNPTAFYLCASSAGPLSPTRSGQENYGYTFGSGTRLTVV.

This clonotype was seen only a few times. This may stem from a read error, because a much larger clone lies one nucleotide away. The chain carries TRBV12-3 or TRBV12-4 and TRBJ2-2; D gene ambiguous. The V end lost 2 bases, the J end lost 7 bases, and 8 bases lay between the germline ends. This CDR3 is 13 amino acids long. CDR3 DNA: TGTGCCAGCAGTTTATCCCTGGGCGGGGAGCTGTTTTTT. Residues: CASSLSLGGELFF.

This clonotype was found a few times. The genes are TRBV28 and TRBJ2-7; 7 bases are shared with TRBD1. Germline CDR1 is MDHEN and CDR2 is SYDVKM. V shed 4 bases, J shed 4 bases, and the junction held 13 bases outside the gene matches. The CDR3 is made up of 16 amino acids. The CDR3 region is CASSSESTGQAYEQYF. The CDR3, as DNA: TGTGCCAGCAGTTCCGAGTCGACAGGGCAGGCGTACGAGCAGTACTTC.

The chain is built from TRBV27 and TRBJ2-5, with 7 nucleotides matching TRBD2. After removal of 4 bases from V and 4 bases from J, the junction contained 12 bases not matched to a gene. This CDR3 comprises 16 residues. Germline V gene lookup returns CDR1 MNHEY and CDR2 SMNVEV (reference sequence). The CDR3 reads CASSSWASGKGETQYF. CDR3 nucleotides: TGTGCCAGCAGTTCGTGGGCTAGCGGAAAGGGAGAGACCCAGTACTTC.